Listed here is a single TCR beta chain. Its matching antigen is unknown. This entry comes from a study of monozygotic twins with inflammatory bowel disease. The study's findings and limits: IBD patients exhibited fewer clonotypes shared with other individuals than healthy twins, particularly with disease activity.

cDNA was produced in eight separate reactions per sample. From its re-call of the 5' RACE reads, TCRdb lists each CDR3 protein once, without DNA. In total, the table holds about 160,000 distinct CDR3 sequences. The CDR3 has 15 amino acids. Per the germline V gene, CDR1 is MDHEN and CDR2 is SYDVKM. Whole blood supplied total RNA, and T cells were not sorted. Sample: blood. V gene TRBV28 combines with J gene TRBJ2-1; TCRdb designates TRBD1, a call that cannot be tested without DNA. The source is a human donor with ulcerative colitis or Crohn's disease, or a healthy co-twin of an affected twin (not recorded which). The CDR3 sequence: CASSPRAGIRYEQFF. The entire variable domain, with the rest obtained from reference TRBV28 and TRBJ2-1, is as follows: DVKVTQSSRYLVKRTGEKVFLECVQDMDHENMFWYRQDPGLGLRLIYFSYDVKMKEKGDIPEGYSVSREKKERFSLILESASTNQTSMYLCASSPRAGIRYEQFFGPGTRLTVL.